This T cell receptor (beta chain) emerged from a study of OX40 agonist ivuxolimab in advanced cancers. The CDR3 has 13 amino acids. V dropped 3 bases and J dropped 5 bases, with 8 bases sitting between them. Germline V gives CDR1 LNHDA, CDR2 SQIVND (reference sequence). The repertoire was sequenced with immunoSEQ multiplex PCR; TCRdb's copy has only in-frame clones and lacks some. The sample consists of about 58,000 clones, roughly nine tenths of them appearing once. Source: CD4+ or CD8+ T cells sorted from blood, taken in a trial of the OX40 agonist ivuxolimab. This chain uses TRBV19 with TRBJ1-5, with D possibly being TRBD1 (5 bases). The clonotype was recovered from an adult with an advanced solid tumor such as melanoma, head and neck, liver or kidney cancer. Here the CDR3 reads CASSIFRDQPQHF. The CDR3 DNA is TGTGCCAGTAGTATTTTCAGGGATCAGCCCCAGCATTTT.